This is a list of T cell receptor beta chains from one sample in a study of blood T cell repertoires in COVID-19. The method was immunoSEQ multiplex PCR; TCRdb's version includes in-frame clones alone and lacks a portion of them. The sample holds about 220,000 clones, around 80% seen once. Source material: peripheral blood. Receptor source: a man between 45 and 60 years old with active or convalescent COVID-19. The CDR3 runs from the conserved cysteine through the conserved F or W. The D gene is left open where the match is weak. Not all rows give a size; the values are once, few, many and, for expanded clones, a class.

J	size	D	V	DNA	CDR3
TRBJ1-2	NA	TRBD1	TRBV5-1	TGCGCCAGCAGCTGGGAACCCGGGACAGGGACCGGCTACACCTTC	CASSWEPGTGTGYTF
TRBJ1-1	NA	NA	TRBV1	TGCACCAGCACAGGACAGGGGGCCAAAGCTTTCTTT	CTSTGQGAKAFF
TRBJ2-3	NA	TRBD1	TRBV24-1	TGTGCCACCAGTGATAGGGGAGACAGGGAAGGCACAGATACGCAGTATTTT	CATSDRGDREGTDTQYF
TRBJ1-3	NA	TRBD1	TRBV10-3	TGTGCCATCAGTCTGACAGGGGGCATCGGAAACACCATATATTTT	CAISLTGGIGNTIYF
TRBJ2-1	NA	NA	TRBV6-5	TGTGCCAGCAGTTATCTCAGGGATGAGCAGTTCTTC	CASSYLRDEQFF
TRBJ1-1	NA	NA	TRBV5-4	TGTGCCAGCAGCTTGGGGGGGCAGGCCGGGAAGACTGAAGCTTTCTTT	CASSLGGQAGKTEAFF
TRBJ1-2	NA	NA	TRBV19	TGTGCCAGTAGTACTGCCGACAGGCTGTATGGCTACACCTTC	CASSTADRLYGYTF
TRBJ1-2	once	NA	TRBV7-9	TGTGCCAGCAGCTTAGAATCGGGAACGGGCTACACCTTC	CASSLESGTGYTF
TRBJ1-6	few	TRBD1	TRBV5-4	TGTGCCAGCAGCCCGGGACAGAACTATAATTCACCCCTCCACTTT	CASSPGQNYNSPLHF
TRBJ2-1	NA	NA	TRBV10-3	TGTGCCATCAGTGTTGCAGAACTAGGCAGTGAGCAGTTCTTC	CAISVAELGSEQFF
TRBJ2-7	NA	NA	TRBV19	TGTGCCAGTAGTAGGAGCAGTAACTACGAGCAGTACTTC	CASSRSSNYEQYF
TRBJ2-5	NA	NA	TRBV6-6	TGTGCCAGCAGTCCCAGGGTTTTTGGGCAAGAGACCCAGTACTTC	CASSPRVFGQETQYF